The 18 T cell receptor beta chains below all came from one sample that was sequenced in a study of blood T cells in healthy people across ages. Next came a second PCR, run for roughly 7 to 12 cycles, which used a sample-barcoded 5' primer along with a J-beta primer mix. TCRdb processed the 5' RACE reads anew with MiXCR; each CDR3 protein has one entry. Here the sample spans about 1.7 million distinct CDR3 sequences, 28% being singletons. The sequenced sample consisted of blood. The receptors derive from a woman aged 30 to 39 in good health.

The V and J genes are TRBV20-1 and TRBJ2-7, with D perhaps TRBD1 (5 bases). V was pared by 5 bases and J by 5 bases, with 19 bases between. The CDR3 loop spans 14 amino acids. Germline V lookup: CDR1 DFQATT, CDR2 SNEGSKA (reference sequence). CDR3 residues: CSALSHQGRDEQYF. The CDR3 region has the DNA TGCAGTGCTCTCAGTCACCAGGGTAGGGACGAGCAGTACTTC.

This clonotype was detected only a few times. The chain links TRBV6-1 to TRBJ2-5; D is perhaps TRBD1 or TRBD2 (6 bases each). V gave up 7 bases and J gave up 6 bases, with 18 bases separating them. CDR1 and CDR2 from the germline V gene are MNHNS and SASEGT. There are 14 residues in the CDR3. CDR3 bases: TGTGCCAGCACCGAGTGGGGGGCGCGTCAGACCCAGTACTTC. It translates to CASTEWGARQTQYF.

There are many counts of this clonotype. The rearrangement uses TRBV29-1 and TRBJ2-7, with TRBD2 matching 8 bases. The germline CDR1 and CDR2 sequences are SQVTM and ANQGSEA. V was clipped by 5 bases and J by 0 bases; unmatched bases: 3. The CDR3 spans 13 residues. Written as DNA, the CDR3 is TGCAGCGTTCGACTAGCGATCTCCTACGAGCAGTACTTC. Translating gives CSVRLAISYEQYF.

The V gene is TRBV5-1, the J gene TRBJ1-5, with TRBD1 matching 7 bases. This CDR3 has 18 residues. Trimming cost V 6 bases and J 1 base; bases outside gene matches: 16. The germline V gene encodes CDR1 SGHRS and CDR2 YFSETQ. CDR3 in DNA: TGCGCCAGCACCACGGGGCGGCCAGGGGGACGCAGCAATCAGCCCCAGCATTTT. This encodes CASTTGRPGGRSNQPQHF. Based on the CDR3 plus reference TRBV5-1 and TRBJ1-5, the full variable domain is KAGVTQTPRYLIKTRGQQVTLSCSPISGHRSVSWYQQTPGQGLQFLFEYFSETQRNKGNFPGRFSGRQFSNSRSEMNVSTLELGDSALYLCASTTGRPGGRSNQPQHFGDGTRLSIL.

This clonotype was detected a few times. The chain combines TRBV27 with TRBJ2-6; no reliable D call. This CDR3 spans 15 amino acids. V lost 4 bases to trimming and J lost 0 bases, with 7 bases between them. Germline lookup yields CDR1 MNHEY and CDR2 SMNVEV (reference sequence). The CDR3 here is CASSYLTSGANVLTF. The CDR3 bases are TGTGCCAGCAGTTATCTTACCTCTGGGGCCAACGTCCTGACTTTC.

This sequence joins TRBV7-2 and TRBJ1-1; possible D gene TRBD1, 5 bases. The ends were cut back, 3 bases at V and 10 bases at J, with 15 bases in the middle. Per the germline V gene, CDR1 is SGHTA and CDR2 is FQGNSA. The CDR3 consists of 13 residues. The CDR3 bases are TGTGCCAGCAGCTTCCCAAGGCTGAGGGGAGCTTTCTTT. Protein product: CASSFPRLRGAFF. Using reference TRBV7-2 and TRBJ1-1 for the parts outside the CDR3, the full variable domain is GAGVSQSPSNKVTEKGKDVELRCDPISGHTALYWYRQSLGQGLEFLIYFQGNSAPDKSGLPSDRFSAERTGGSVSTLTIQRTQQEDSAVYLCASSFPRLRGAFFGQGTRLTVV.

The CDR3 loop is CASRSPGDRTSYEQYF. The CDR3 region has the DNA TGTGCCAGCAGGTCACCGGGTGACCGCACCTCCTACGAGCAGTACTTC. The chain joins TRBV11-2 to TRBJ2-7; no reliable D call. The CDR3 length is 16 residues. Trimming shortened V by 6 bases and J by 0 bases, and 18 bases separated the two germline ends. Germline assignment: CDR1 SGHAT and CDR2 FQNNGV.

The genes are TRBV5-1 and TRBJ2-7, with 8 bases lining up with TRBD2. The CDR3 is made up of 15 amino acids. Germline CDR1 SGHRS, CDR2 YFSETQ. J was trimmed by 5 bases and V by 0 bases; bases with no gene match: 7. CDR3 in DNA: TGCGCCAGCAGCTTGGAAAGCGGGAGTGAAAACGAGCAGTACTTC. Residues: CASSLESGSENEQYF. The full variable domain, its missing parts supplied by reference TRBV5-1 and TRBJ2-7, is KAGVTQTPRYLIKTRGQQVTLSCSPISGHRSVSWYQQTPGQGLQFLFEYFSETQRNKGNFPGRFSGRQFSNSRSEMNVSTLELGDSALYLCASSLESGSENEQYFGPGTRLTVT.

This clonotype was observed a few times. The chain is built from TRBV4-1 and TRBJ2-6, with 7 bases matching TRBD1. The CDR3 covers 17 residues. Germline V gene sequence: CDR1 MGHRA, CDR2 YSYEKL. Trimming cost V 1 base and J 0 bases; bases outside gene matches: 3. The CDR3 reads CASSQGQGTSGANVLTF. In DNA form, the CDR3 reads TGCGCCAGCAGCCAAGGACAGGGCACCTCTGGGGCCAACGTCCTGACTTTC.

This clonotype was detected a few times. V usage is TRBV4-2 and J usage is TRBJ2-3; 10 positions match TRBD2. V was pared by 5 bases and J by 5 bases, with 7 bases of the junction left unmatched. Germline CDR1 LGHNA, CDR2 YNFKEQ. This CDR3 comprises 15 residues. The DNA of the CDR3 is TGTGCCAGCAGCGTCCGGACTAGCGGAGTAGATACGCAGTATTTT. It yields the protein CASSVRTSGVDTQYF.

This clonotype has a handful of counts. The rearrangement uses TRBV12-3 or TRBV12-4 and TRBJ1-5; D gene ambiguous. The CDR3 contains 15 residues. The V end was cut by 2 bases, the J end by 2 bases, with 10 bases between. CDR3 sequence: CASSLTGWGNQPQHF. CDR3 nucleotides: TGTGCCAGCAGTTTAACCGGCTGGGGCAATCAGCCCCAGCATTTT.

This sequence joins TRBV20-1 and TRBJ2-2; D uncertain. The V gene's germline CDR1 is DFQATT and CDR2 SNEGSKA (reference sequence). V lost 0 bases, J lost 4 bases, and 9 bases lay in between. CDR3 length: 14 residues. This chain's CDR3 is CSARDSQLTGELFF. Written as DNA, the CDR3 is TGCAGTGCTAGAGATTCCCAGCTCACCGGGGAGCTGTTTTTT.

This clonotype was seen a handful of times. A much larger clone differs by one base, so this may be a read error. The chain links TRBV11-1 to TRBJ1-2; D not resolved. The CDR3 contains 11 residues. The V and J ends lost 5 bases and 3 bases respectively, with 4 bases between them. The germline V gene encodes CDR1 SGHAT and CDR2 FQDESV (reference sequence). This CDR3 is CASSIDYGYTF. The DNA of the CDR3 is TGTGCCAGCAGCATAGACTATGGCTACACCTTC.

The chain joins TRBV3-1 to TRBJ2-4; TRBD1 is a possible D gene (5 bases). The DNA end is more similar to TRBJ2-7, so the J call may be wrong. The CDR3 contains 15 residues. Germline values: CDR1 LGHDT, CDR2 YNNKEL (reference sequence). The CDR3 loop reads CASSQAWAGPYEQYF. As DNA, the CDR3 is TGTGCCAGCAGCCAAGCGTGGGCAGGGCCTTACGAGCAGTACTTC.

CDR3 region: CASYVDLNTEAFF. CDR3 nucleotide sequence: TGTGCCAGCTATGTGGATTTGAACACTGAAGCTTTCTTT. The V gene is TRBV2, the J gene TRBJ1-1; D gene ambiguous. In germline, CDR1 is SNHLY, CDR2 FYNNEI. This CDR3 is built from 13 residues. The V end lost 8 bases, the J end lost 0 bases, and 10 bases lay between the germline ends.

This clonotype showed up many times. The chain joins TRBV5-1 to TRBJ2-7; 8 bases match TRBD1. V was pared by 5 bases and J by 5 bases, with 9 bases of the junction left unmatched. In germline, CDR1 is SGHRS, CDR2 YFSETQ. The CDR3 totals 14 residues. Here the CDR3 reads CASSSGTGGDEQYF. DNA of the CDR3: TGCGCCAGCAGTTCAGGGACAGGAGGTGACGAGCAGTACTTC. The entire variable domain, with the rest obtained from reference TRBV5-1 and TRBJ2-7, is as follows: KAGVTQTPRYLIKTRGQQVTLSCSPISGHRSVSWYQQTPGQGLQFLFEYFSETQRNKGNFPGRFSGRQFSNSRSEMNVSTLELGDSALYLCASSSGTGGDEQYFGPGTRLTVT.

The V and J genes are TRBV7-8 and TRBJ2-4, with D perhaps TRBD2 (6 bases). TRBJ2-5 explains the end of the DNA better; the J call may be wrong. From germline, CDR1 is SGHVS and CDR2 FQNEAQ. CDR3 length: 16 residues. The CDR3 here is CASSLETGASSETQYF. As DNA, the CDR3 is TGTGCCAGCAGCTTAGAGACGGGAGCCTCCTCGGAGACCCAGTACTTC.

The rearrangement uses TRBV5-1 and TRBJ1-1, with 8 positions matching TRBD1. The CDR3 contains 17 residues. J was trimmed by 2 bases and V by 4 bases; bases with no gene match: 13. The germline gives CDR1 SGHRS, CDR2 YFSETQ. CDR3 DNA: TGCGCCAGCAGCCCTGAAATGGACAGGGAGCGTAACACTGAAGCTTTCTTT. It codes for CASSPEMDRERNTEAFF.